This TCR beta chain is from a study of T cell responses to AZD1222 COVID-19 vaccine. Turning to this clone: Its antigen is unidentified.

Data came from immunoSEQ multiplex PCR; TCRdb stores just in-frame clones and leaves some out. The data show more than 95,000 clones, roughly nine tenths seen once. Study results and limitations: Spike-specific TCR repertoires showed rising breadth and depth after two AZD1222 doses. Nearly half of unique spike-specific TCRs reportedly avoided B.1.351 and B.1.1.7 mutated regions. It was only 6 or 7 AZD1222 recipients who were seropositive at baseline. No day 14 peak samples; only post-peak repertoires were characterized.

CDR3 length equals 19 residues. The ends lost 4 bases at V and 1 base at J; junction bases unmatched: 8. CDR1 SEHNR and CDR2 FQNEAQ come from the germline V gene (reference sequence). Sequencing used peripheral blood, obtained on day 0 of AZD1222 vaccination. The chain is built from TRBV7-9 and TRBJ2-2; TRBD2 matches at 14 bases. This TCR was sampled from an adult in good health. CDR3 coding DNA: TGTGCCAGCAGCTCTTCCGATGGACTAGCGGGAGGGAACACCGGGGAGCTGTTTTTT. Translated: CASSSSDGLAGGNTGELFF. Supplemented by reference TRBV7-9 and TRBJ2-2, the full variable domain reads DTGVSQNPRHKITKRGQNVTFRCDPISEHNRLYWYRQTLGQGPEFLTYFQNEAQLEKSRLLSDRFSAERPKGSFSTLEIQRTEQGDSAMYLCASSSSDGLAGGNTGELFFGEGSRLTVL.